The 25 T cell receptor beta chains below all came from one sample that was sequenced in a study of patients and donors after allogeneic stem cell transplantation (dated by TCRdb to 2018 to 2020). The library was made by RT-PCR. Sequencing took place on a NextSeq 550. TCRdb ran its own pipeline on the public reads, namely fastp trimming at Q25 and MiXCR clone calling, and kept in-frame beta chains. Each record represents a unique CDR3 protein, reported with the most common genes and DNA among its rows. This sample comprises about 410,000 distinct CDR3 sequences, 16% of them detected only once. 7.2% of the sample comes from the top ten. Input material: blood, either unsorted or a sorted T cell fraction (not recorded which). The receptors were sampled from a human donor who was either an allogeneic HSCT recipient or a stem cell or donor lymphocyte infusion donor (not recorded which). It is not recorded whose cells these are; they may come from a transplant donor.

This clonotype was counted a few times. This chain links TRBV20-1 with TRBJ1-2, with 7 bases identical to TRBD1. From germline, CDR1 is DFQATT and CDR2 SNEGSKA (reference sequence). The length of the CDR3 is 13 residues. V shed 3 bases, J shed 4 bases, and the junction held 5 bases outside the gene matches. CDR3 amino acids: CSARIGGGYGYTF. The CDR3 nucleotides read TGCAGTGCTAGGATAGGGGGCGGCTATGGCTACACCTTC.

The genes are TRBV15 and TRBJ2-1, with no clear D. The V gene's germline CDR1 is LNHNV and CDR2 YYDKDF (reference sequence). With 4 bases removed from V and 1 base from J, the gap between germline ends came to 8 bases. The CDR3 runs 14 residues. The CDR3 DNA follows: TGTGCCACCAGCATCTGGTCGTCCTACAATGAGCAGTTCTTC. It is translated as CATSIWSSYNEQFF.

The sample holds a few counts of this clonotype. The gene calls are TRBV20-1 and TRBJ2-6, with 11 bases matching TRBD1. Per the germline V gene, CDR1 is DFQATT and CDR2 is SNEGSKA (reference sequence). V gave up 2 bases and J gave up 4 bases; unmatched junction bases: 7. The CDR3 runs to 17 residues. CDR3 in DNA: TGCAGTGCTAGAACCGGGACAGGGGGATCCGGGGCCAACGTCCTGACTTTC. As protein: CSARTGTGGSGANVLTF.

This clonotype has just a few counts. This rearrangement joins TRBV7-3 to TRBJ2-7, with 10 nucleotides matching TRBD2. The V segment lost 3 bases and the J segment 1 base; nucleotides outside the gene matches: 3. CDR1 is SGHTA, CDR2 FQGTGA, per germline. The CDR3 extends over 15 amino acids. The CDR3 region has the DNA TGTGCCAGCAGCTTCATAGCGGGAGGATCCTACGAGCAGTACTTC. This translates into CASSFIAGGSYEQYF.

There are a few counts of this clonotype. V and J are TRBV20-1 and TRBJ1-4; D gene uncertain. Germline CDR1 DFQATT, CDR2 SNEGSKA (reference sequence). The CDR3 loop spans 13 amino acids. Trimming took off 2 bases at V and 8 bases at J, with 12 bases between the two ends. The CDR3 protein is CSARSPREEKLFF. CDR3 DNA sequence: TGCAGTGCTAGATCCCCTCGCGAGGAAAAACTGTTTTTT.

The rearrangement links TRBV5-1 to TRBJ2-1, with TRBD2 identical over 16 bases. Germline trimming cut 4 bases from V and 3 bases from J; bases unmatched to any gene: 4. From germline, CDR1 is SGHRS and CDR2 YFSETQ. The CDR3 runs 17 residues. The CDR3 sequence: CASSRGTSGRGYNEQFF. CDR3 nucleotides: TGCGCCAGCAGCCGAGGGACTAGCGGGAGGGGCTACAATGAGCAGTTCTTC.

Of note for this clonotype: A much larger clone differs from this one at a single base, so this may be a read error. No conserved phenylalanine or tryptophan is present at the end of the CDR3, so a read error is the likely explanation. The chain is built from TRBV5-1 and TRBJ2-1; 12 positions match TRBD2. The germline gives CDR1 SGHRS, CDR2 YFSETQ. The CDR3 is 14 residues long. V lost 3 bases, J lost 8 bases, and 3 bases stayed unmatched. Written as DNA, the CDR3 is TGCGCCAGCAGCTGGACTAGCGGGGCTGATGAGCAGTTCATC. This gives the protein CASSWTSGADEQFI.

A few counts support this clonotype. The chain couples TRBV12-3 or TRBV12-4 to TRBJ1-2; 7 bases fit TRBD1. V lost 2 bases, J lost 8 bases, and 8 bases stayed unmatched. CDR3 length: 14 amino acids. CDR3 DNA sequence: TGTGCCAGCAGTTTAAGGGGGCAGGCCGGGGGCTACACCTTC. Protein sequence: CASSLRGQAGGYTF.

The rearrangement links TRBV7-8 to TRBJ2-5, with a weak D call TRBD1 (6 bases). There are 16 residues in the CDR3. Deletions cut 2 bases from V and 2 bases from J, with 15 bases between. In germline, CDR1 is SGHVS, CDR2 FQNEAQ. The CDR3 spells CASSLRGTRLQETQYF. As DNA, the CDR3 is TGTGCCAGCAGCTTAAGGGGGACACGGCTGCAAGAGACCCAGTACTTC.

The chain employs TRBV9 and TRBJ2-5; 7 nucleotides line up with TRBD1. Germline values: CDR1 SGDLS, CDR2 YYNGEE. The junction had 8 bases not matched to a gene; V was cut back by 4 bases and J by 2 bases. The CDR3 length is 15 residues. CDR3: CASSPHSGQQETQYF. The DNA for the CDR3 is TGTGCCAGCAGCCCGCATTCGGGACAGCAAGAGACCCAGTACTTC.

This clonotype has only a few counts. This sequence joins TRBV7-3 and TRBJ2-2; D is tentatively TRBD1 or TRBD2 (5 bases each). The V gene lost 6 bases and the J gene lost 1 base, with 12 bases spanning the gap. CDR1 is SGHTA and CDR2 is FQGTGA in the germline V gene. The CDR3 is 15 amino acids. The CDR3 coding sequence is TGTGCCAGCAGTCGGGGACCCCAGAACACCGGGGAGCTGTTTTTT. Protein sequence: CASSRGPQNTGELFF.

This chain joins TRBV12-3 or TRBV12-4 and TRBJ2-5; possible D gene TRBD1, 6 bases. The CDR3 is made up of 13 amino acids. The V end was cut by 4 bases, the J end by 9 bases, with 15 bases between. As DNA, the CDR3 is TGTGCCAGCAGTTCAGGGACCCCAGGGGCCCAGTACTTC. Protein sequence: CASSSGTPGAQYF.

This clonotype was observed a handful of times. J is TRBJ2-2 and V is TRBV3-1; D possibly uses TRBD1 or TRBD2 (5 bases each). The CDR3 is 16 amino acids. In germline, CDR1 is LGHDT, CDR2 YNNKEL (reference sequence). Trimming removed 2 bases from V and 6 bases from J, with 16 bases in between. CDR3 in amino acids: CASSQSGLGFPGELFF. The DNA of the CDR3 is TGTGCCAGCAGCCAATCGGGGCTTGGTTTTCCCGGGGAGCTGTTTTTT.

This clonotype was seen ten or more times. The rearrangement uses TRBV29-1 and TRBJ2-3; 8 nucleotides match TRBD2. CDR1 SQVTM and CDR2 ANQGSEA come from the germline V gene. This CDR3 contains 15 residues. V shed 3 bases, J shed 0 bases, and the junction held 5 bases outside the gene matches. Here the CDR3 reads CSVDGRASSTDTQYF. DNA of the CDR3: TGCAGCGTTGACGGGAGGGCCTCTAGCACAGATACGCAGTATTTT.

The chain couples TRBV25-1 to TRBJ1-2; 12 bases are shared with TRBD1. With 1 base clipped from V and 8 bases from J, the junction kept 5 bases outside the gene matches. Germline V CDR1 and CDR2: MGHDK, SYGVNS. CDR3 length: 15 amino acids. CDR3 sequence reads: CASSEWGQGARGYTF. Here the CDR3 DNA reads TGTGCCAGCAGTGAATGGGGACAGGGGGCGCGAGGCTACACCTTC.

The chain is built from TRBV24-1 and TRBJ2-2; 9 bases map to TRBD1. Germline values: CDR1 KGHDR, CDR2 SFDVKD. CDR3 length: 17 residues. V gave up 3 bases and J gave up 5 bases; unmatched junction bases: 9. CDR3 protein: CATSDPRDRGITGELFF. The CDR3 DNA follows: TGTGCCACCAGTGATCCTCGCGACAGGGGGATAACCGGGGAGCTGTTTTTT.

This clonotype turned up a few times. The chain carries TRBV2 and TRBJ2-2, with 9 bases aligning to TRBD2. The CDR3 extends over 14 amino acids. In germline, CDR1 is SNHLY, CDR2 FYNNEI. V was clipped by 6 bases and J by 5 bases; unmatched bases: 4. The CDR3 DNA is TGTGCCAGCAGCATTAGCGGGAGAACCGGGGAGCTGTTTTTT. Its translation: CASSISGRTGELFF.

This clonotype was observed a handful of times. This CDR3 reads CASSLGSSSSPLHF. CDR3 DNA: TGTGCCAGCAGCTTGGGCAGTAGTAGTTCACCCCTCCACTTT. The rearrangement joins TRBV5-5 to TRBJ1-6; D is uncertain. The germline CDR1 and CDR2 sequences are SGHKS and YYEKEE (reference sequence). The V gene lost 0 bases and the J gene lost 9 bases, with 10 bases spanning the gap. The CDR3 covers 14 residues.

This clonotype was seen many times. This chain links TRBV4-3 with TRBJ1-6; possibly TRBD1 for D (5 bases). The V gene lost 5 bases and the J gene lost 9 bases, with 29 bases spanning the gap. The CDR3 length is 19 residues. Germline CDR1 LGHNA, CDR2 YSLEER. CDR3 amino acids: CASSSQGGGLRDIGSPLHF. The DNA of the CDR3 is TGCGCCAGCAGCTCCCAGGGCGGGGGACTTCGGGATATAGGTTCACCCCTCCACTTT.

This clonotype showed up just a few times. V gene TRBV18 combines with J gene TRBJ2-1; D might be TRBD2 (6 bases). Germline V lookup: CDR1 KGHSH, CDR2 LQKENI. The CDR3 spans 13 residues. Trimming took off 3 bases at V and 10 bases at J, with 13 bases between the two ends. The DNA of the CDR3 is TGTGCCAGCTCACCTATCCGGGACTTAGAGCAGTTCTTC. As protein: CASSPIRDLEQFF.

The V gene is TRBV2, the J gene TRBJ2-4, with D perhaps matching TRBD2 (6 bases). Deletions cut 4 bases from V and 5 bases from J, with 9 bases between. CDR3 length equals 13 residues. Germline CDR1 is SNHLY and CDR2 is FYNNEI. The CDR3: CASSVGRQNIQYF. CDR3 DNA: TGTGCCAGCAGTGTGGGGAGGCAAAACATTCAGTACTTC.

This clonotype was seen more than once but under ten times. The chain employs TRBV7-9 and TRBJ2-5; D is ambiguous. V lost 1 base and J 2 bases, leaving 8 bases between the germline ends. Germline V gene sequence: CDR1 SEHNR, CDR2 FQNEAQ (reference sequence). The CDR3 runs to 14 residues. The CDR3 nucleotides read TGTGCCAGCAGCTTAGAGTGGATACAAGAGACCCAGTACTTC. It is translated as CASSLEWIQETQYF.

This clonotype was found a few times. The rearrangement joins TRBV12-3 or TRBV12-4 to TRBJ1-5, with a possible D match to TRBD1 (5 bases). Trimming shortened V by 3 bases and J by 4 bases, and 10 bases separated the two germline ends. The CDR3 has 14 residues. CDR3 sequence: CASSFRGGNQPQHF. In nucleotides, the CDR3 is TGTGCCAGCAGTTTCCGGGGGGGGAATCAGCCCCAGCATTTT.

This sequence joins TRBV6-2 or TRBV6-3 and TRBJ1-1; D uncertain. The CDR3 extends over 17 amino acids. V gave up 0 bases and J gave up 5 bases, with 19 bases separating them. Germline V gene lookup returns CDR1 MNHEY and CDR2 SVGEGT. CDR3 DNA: TGTGCCAGCAGTTACTCGAAGGGTAGCCGGGGAGGTACTGAAGCTTTCTTT. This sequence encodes CASSYSKGSRGGTEAFF.

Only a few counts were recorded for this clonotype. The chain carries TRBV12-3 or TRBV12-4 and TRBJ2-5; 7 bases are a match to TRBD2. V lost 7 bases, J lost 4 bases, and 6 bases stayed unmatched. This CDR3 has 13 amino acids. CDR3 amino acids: CASTPLAGETQYF. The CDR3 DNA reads TGTGCCAGCACCCCGTTAGCGGGAGAGACCCAGTACTTC.